The 21 T cell receptor beta chains listed next were all sequenced from one sample in a study of kidney transplant recipient with SARS-CoV-2 infection (dated by TCRdb to the early 2020s). The sequencer was an Illumina MiSeq. TCRdb's own reprocessing of the public reads used fastp at Q25 and MiXCR and kept productive beta chains. CDR3 protein sequences are deduplicated, and each keeps its most common genes and DNA. The table for this sample lists about 250,000 distinct CDR3 sequences; around 26% of them were counted only once. The ten most abundant clones make up more than 6.5% of the sample. The sample's time point label, decoded: pre-pandemic baseline sample and day 111 after first positive SARS-CoV-2 test. Sequences were derived from a blood sample, sampled at baseline and on day 111 from a kidney transplant recipient. The receptors derive from a young adult male patient who had COVID-19 and was a kidney transplant recipient. Following a transplant, some T lymphocytes may have been derived from the graft donor.

This clonotype appeared many times. CDR3 sequence reads: CASRGPYQETQYF. Here the CDR3 DNA reads TGTGCCAGCAGGGGACCGTACCAAGAGACCCAGTACTTC. V usage is TRBV28 and J usage is TRBJ2-5, with D perhaps being TRBD1 or TRBD2 (5 bases each). Trimming took off 6 bases at V and 0 bases at J, with 8 bases between the two ends. Germline CDR1 is MDHEN and CDR2 is SYDVKM. The CDR3 has 13 amino acids. The variable domain in full, with the rest retrieved from reference TRBV28 and TRBJ2-5, is DVKVTQSSRYLVKRTGEKVFLECVQDMDHENMFWYRQDPGLGLRLIYFSYDVKMKEKGDIPEGYSVSREKKERFSLILESASTNQTSMYLCASRGPYQETQYFGPGTRLLVL.

Only a few counts were recorded for this clonotype. V usage is TRBV9 and J usage is TRBJ2-5; D gene ambiguous. Trimming stripped 4 bases from V and 1 base from J, with 11 bases between. The length of the CDR3 is 14 residues. Germline V gene sequence: CDR1 SGDLS, CDR2 YYNGEE. The CDR3 loop is CASSPFGTQETQYF. CDR3 bases: TGTGCCAGCAGCCCATTCGGAACCCAAGAGACCCAGTACTTC.

This clonotype was seen repeatedly, ten times or more. This chain joins TRBV6-5 and TRBJ2-1; 10 bases map to TRBD2. The germline V gene encodes CDR1 MNHEY and CDR2 SVGAGI. V dropped 6 bases and J dropped 7; count of bases not matched to a gene: 12. CDR3 length equals 16 residues. As DNA, the CDR3 is TGTGCCAGCAGAACAGAACAGCGGGAGGGCCGAAATGAGCAGTTCTTC. It codes for CASRTEQREGRNEQFF.

The chain joins TRBV8-2 to TRBJ2-4; the table's D call TRBD1 went unverified against the DNA. The tail of the sequence fits TRBJ2-6 better, so the J call may be wrong. TRBV8-2 is labeled a pseudogene. This CDR3 region has 17 residues. The DNA for the CDR3 is TGTGGCAAAAACATTAGGATAACACAAAGTCGGGCCAACGCCCTGACTTTC. This sequence encodes CGKNIRITQSRANALTF.

This clonotype was picked up many times. The V call is TRBV4-1, the J call TRBJ2-7, with TRBD1 matching over 8 bases. The CDR3 has 16 amino acids. V trimming: 0 bases; J trimming: 4 bases; junction bases outside the gene matches: 8. Germline values: CDR1 MGHRA, CDR2 YSYEKL. The CDR3 protein is CASSQEAAGGLYEQYF. Here the CDR3 DNA reads TGCGCCAGCAGCCAAGAGGCGGCAGGGGGCTTGTACGAGCAGTACTTC.

Ten or more counts support this clonotype. This chain connects TRBV4-3 to TRBJ1-2, with unresolved D. V lost 4 bases and J lost 4, with 22 bases in between. CDR1 and CDR2 (germline): LGHNA, YSLEER. The CDR3 consists of 17 residues. CDR3 sequence: CASSRHSGRRKTYGYTF. DNA for the CDR3: TGCGCCAGCAGCCGGCACTCAGGACGTCGAAAGACCTATGGCTACACCTTC.

This clonotype was picked up many times. The J gene is TRBJ1-6, the V gene TRBV3-1; D not resolved. Germline V gene lookup returns CDR1 LGHDT and CDR2 YNNKEL (reference sequence). The ends were cut back, 1 base at V and 5 bases at J, with 6 bases in the middle. The CDR3 extends over 14 amino acids. The CDR3 reads CASSQASDNSPLHF. CDR3 coding DNA: TGTGCCAGCAGCCAAGCGAGCGATAATTCACCCCTCCACTTT.

This chain links TRBV5-4 with TRBJ1-2, with a possible D match to TRBD1 (5 bases). The V end was cut by 7 bases, the J end by 4 bases, with 23 bases between. The CDR3 runs to 16 residues. The germline V gene has CDR1 SGHNT and CDR2 YYREEE (reference sequence). The CDR3 DNA reads as TGTGCCAGCGGATGGGACGTACCAGGAAAGACCTATGGCTACACCTTC. Translated, it gives CASGWDVPGKTYGYTF.

In its sample, this clonotype was seen many times. This sequence joins TRBV6-5 and TRBJ1-5, with 9 positions matching TRBD1. CDR3 length: 15 amino acids. With V trimmed by 6 bases and J by 4 bases, 7 bases remained unmatched. The germline V gene encodes CDR1 MNHEY and CDR2 SVGAGI. The CDR3 DNA follows: TGTGCCAGCAGGGCCGGGACAGGGCGTAATCAGCCCCAGCATTTT. Translated, it gives CASRAGTGRNQPQHF.

There are many counts of this clonotype. This rearrangement joins TRBV6-5 to TRBJ1-2, with D unresolved. This CDR3 has 12 amino acids. Trimming took 6 bases from V and 5 from J, leaving 10 bases between them. CDR1 is MNHEY and CDR2 is SVGAGI in the germline V gene. The DNA for the CDR3 is TGTGCCAGCAGGCCGGGCGGGTATGGCTACACCTTC. Its translation: CASRPGGYGYTF.

This clonotype was observed many times. The V gene is TRBV20-1, the J gene TRBJ1-5, with D unclear. V was shortened by 1 base and J by 7 bases, with 17 bases between the two germline ends. Germline-derived CDR1 and CDR2 are DFQATT and SNEGSKA (reference sequence). The CDR3 runs to 15 residues. The CDR3 DNA sequence: TGCAGTGCTAGAGGGGTGGATAGGGAGGCCCAGCCCCAGCATTTT. The encoded protein is CSARGVDREAQPQHF.

This clonotype was seen repeatedly, ten times or more. The chain recombines TRBV9 with TRBJ2-1; D may correspond to TRBD1 or TRBD2 (5 bases each). This CDR3 comprises 16 residues. The germline gives CDR1 SGDLS, CDR2 YYNGEE. Trimming removed 2 bases from V and 6 bases from J, with 18 bases in between. CDR3 sequence: CASSVSGTIGVNEQFF. In DNA, the CDR3 is TGTGCCAGCAGCGTTTCCGGGACCATTGGGGTCAATGAGCAGTTCTTC.

A remark on this clonotype: A much larger clone lies a single base off, so this may be a read error. This CDR3 is missing its conserved last phenylalanine or tryptophan, likely due to a read error. The chain couples TRBV20-1 to TRBJ1-2; D gene ambiguous. V was shortened by 5 bases and J by 5 bases, with 12 bases between the two germline ends. Looked up from germline, CDR1 is DFQATT and CDR2 is SNEGSKA (reference sequence). The CDR3 is made up of 12 amino acids. Here the CDR3 DNA reads TGCAGTGCTCGGCCGCAATTGTATGGCTACACCTCC. This gives the protein CSARPQLYGYTS.

This clonotype was recorded many times. The chain has TRBV6-6 and TRBJ2-7; 9 bases are a match to TRBD1. V lost 5 bases to trimming and J lost 2 bases; unmatched junction nucleotides: 13. The CDR3 contains 17 residues. Germline lookup yields CDR1 MNHNY and CDR2 SVGAGI (reference sequence). CDR3 DNA: TGTGCCAGCAGTCACAGCCTAACCGGGACAGGGACCTACGAGCAGTACTTC. This translates into CASSHSLTGTGTYEQYF.

This clonotype came up many times. The chain combines TRBV11-1 with TRBJ1-2; D gene uncertain. CDR3 length: 17 residues. V shed 4 bases and J shed 4 bases, with 22 bases lying between them. The germline V gene encodes CDR1 SGHAT and CDR2 FQDESV (reference sequence). The CDR3 region is CASSYNIKAGKTYGYTF. The CDR3 DNA follows: TGTGCCAGCAGCTACAACATTAAGGCTGGAAAGACCTATGGCTACACCTTC.

This clonotype came up many times. V and J are TRBV20-1 and TRBJ2-7, with D unclear. CDR3 length equals 16 residues. The germline CDR1 and CDR2 sequences are DFQATT and SNEGSKA (reference sequence). Trimming pared 1 base from V and 0 bases from J, leaving 16 bases between. This CDR3 is CSARVGNSRSSYEQYF. CDR3 bases: TGCAGTGCTAGAGTAGGAAACAGTCGAAGCTCCTACGAGCAGTACTTC.

Comments on this clonotype: This sequence may be a read error, since a much larger clone differs from it by one base. The CDR3 protein is CASSDETGNGSPLHF. CDR3 sequence (DNA): TGTGCCAGCAGTGACGAGACAGGGAATGGGTCACCCCTCCACTTT. The genes are TRBV6-4 and TRBJ1-6; 7 bases are a match to TRBD1. V lost 2 bases, J lost 10 bases, and 8 bases stayed unmatched. This CDR3 region has 15 residues. Germline CDR1 and CDR2: MRHNA and SNTAGT.

This clonotype was seen ten or more times. This chain connects TRBV7-9 to TRBJ2-7; D unclear. The CDR3 consists of 13 residues. In germline, CDR1 is SEHNR, CDR2 FQNEAQ (reference sequence). Trimming took off 1 base at V and 3 bases at J, with 7 bases between the two ends. CDR3 nucleotides: TGTGCCAGCAGCTTAGGGAACTTCTACGAGCAGTACTTC. Its translation: CASSLGNFYEQYF.

Turning to this clonotype: A much larger clone lies one base from this, so it may be a read error. CDR3 sequence: CASSAQSKCRKTYGYTF. In DNA, the CDR3 is TGTGCCAGCAGCGCTCAGTCTAAGTGCCGAAAGACCTATGGCTACACCTTC. This chain joins TRBV7-7 and TRBJ1-2; D gene unclear. The V gene lost 5 bases and the J gene lost 4 bases, with 23 bases spanning the gap. CDR1 SSHAT and CDR2 FNYEAQ come from the germline V gene (reference sequence). The CDR3 spans 17 residues. Full variable domain (remainder filled in from reference TRBV7-7 and TRBJ1-2): GAGVSQSPRYKVTKRGQDVTLRCDPISSHATLYWYQQALGQGPEFLTYFNYEAQPDKSGLPSDRFSAERPEGSISTLTIQRTEQRDSAMYRCASSAQSKCRKTYGYTFGSGTRLTVV.

Points on this clonotype: This may stem from a read error, because a much larger clone lies one nucleotide away. J is TRBJ2-7 and V is TRBV15; D gene ambiguous. This CDR3 comprises 14 residues. V dropped 0 bases and J dropped 8 bases, with 14 bases sitting between them. Per the germline V gene, CDR1 is LNHNV and CDR2 is YYDKDF (reference sequence). DNA for the CDR3: TGTGCCACCAGCAGAGATCGCGGAGTCAACAAGCAGTACTTC. Its protein product is CATSRDRGVNKQYF. The full variable domain, its missing parts supplied by reference TRBV15 and TRBJ2-7, is DAMVIQNPRYQVTQFGKPVTLSCSQTLNHNVMYWYQQKSSQAPKLLFHYYDKDFNNEADTPDNFQSRRPNTSFCFLDIRSPGLGDTAMYLCATSRDRGVNKQYFGPGTRLTVT.

This clonotype was found many times. This rearrangement joins TRBV2 to TRBJ1-3; D remains ambiguous. The V end was cut by 1 base, the J end by 0 bases, with 4 bases between. The CDR3 consists of 14 residues. CDR1 SNHLY and CDR2 FYNNEI come from the germline V gene. The CDR3 bases are TGTGCCAGCAGTGAAGATCTCTCTGGAAACACCATATATTTT. Translating gives CASSEDLSGNTIYF.